This T cell receptor beta chain was profiled in a study of blood T cell repertoires in COVID-19. The data were produced by immunoSEQ multiplex PCR, yet TCRdb's version contains in-frame clones alone and is incomplete. The sample lists about 330,000 clones; roughly 85% were seen once. This TCR derives from a human donor in a cohort sampled during active COVID-19. The sequencing input was peripheral blood.

The CDR3 sequence is CASSELFYGYTF. The CDR3 DNA reads TGTGCCAGCAGTGAACTTTTCTATGGCTACACCTTC. The rearrangement links TRBV6-1 to TRBJ1-2; D unclear. The CDR3 covers 12 residues. The V gene lost 2 bases and the J gene lost 4 bases, with 5 bases spanning the gap. Looked up from germline, CDR1 is MNHNS and CDR2 is SASEGT.